This T cell receptor beta chain was recovered during a study of cytomegalovirus exposure and HLA in healthy donors. Study outcomes and limitations: Under in vitro conditions, three CMV-associated chains were confirmed as specific for CMV antigens.

With 60 Vbeta and 13 Jbeta primers, the PCR was carried out. Sequencing used immunoSEQ multiplex PCR; TCRdb keeps in-frame clones, though not all of them. This sample has under 120,000 clones, with approximately 70% found just once. Concerning this clone itself: Its antigen remains unknown.

This receptor was identified in a man aged 40-50 years in good health and CMV-seropositive. The sequenced sample consisted of PBMCs.

CDR3 amino acids: CASSPTDTQYF. The CDR3 DNA reads as TGTGCCAGCAGCCCGACAGATACGCAGTATTTT. The chain has TRBV7-8 and TRBJ2-3; D remains ambiguous. Trimming shortened V by 5 bases and J by 3 bases, and 3 bases separated the two germline ends. There are 11 residues in the CDR3. Germline-derived CDR1 and CDR2 are SGHVS and FQNEAQ.